This T cell receptor beta chain was sequenced for a study of shared T cell receptors in the human thymus. The CDR3 is 13 amino acids. Trimming took 5 bases from V and 4 from J, leaving 11 bases between them. From germline, CDR1 is SGHTA and CDR2 FQGNSA. Produced via immunoSEQ multiplex PCR; TCRdb's table is partial and in-frame only. The sample includes some 700,000 clones, 75% to 90% of them seen just once. This sample also belongs to another study, concerning human thymus T cells.

The chain has TRBV7-2 and TRBJ1-2, with D possibly TRBD1 on 6 matching bases. Sequencing used thymocytes. The clonotype comes from a girl less than two years old with a congenital heart defect. This CDR3 reads CASSTGQTYGYTF. Here the CDR3 DNA reads TGTGCCAGCAGCACGGGACAAACCTATGGCTACACCTTC.